The rows below give T cell receptor beta chains drawn from one sample of a study of CD8+CD57+ T cells in acquired aplastic anemia. MiXCR, run by TCRdb on the reads, gives a single entry per CDR3 protein. Among over 150,000 distinct CDR3 sequences listed, approximately 40% were seen once. The source material was sorted CD4+, CD8+, or CD8+CD57+ T cells (not recorded which) from PBMCs. The receptors stem from a human donor in good health. Both conserved end residues are part of each CDR3. D genes are given only for firm matches. Only part of the rows carry a size: once, few, many, or a class if the clone is expanded.

J | D | V | length | size | DNA | CDR3
TRBJ2-5 | TRBD2 | TRBV19 | 15 | once | TGTGCCAGTAGTTCACAGCCTAGCGGGATTGGGACCCAGTACTTC | CASSSQPSGIGTQYF
TRBJ1-1 | . | TRBV29-1 | 13 | . | TGCAGCGTTGCACAGGTAATGAACACTGAAGCTTTCTTT | CSVAQVMNTEAFF
TRBJ2-7 | . | TRBV14 | 15 | many | TGTGCCAGCAGCCAAGATAGGGACCCCACCTACGAGCAGTACTTC | CASSQDRDPTYEQYF
TRBJ2-5 | . | TRBV20-1 | 16 | . | TGCAGTGCTAGTGGTTTGTCCCCAGGGGAGCGGGAGACCCAGTACTTC | CSASGLSPGERETQYF
TRBJ2-7 | TRBD1 | TRBV5-1 | 15 | . | TGCGCCAGCAGCTTTTCGGGACAGGGCGCCTACGAGCAGTACTTC | CASSFSGQGAYEQYF
TRBJ2-1 | TRBD1 | TRBV7-2 | 16 | many | TGTGCCAGCAGCTTCCTACGGGACAGGGGTCTAAATGAGCAGTTCTTC | CASSFLRDRGLNEQFF
TRBJ2-1 | . | TRBV10-3 | 12 | . | TGTGCCATCGGTGGGACGGGCAATGAGCAGTTCTTC | CAIGGTGNEQFF
TRBJ2-7 | . | TRBV4-2 | 12 | many | TGTGCCAGCAGCCAAGATGGCCTCATCCAGTACTTC | CASSQDGLIQYF
TRBJ2-3 | . | TRBV9 | 12 | many | TGTGCCAGCAGCGCAGGTTCCTATACGCAGTATTTT | CASSAGSYTQYF
TRBJ2-1 | TRBD1 | TRBV3-1 | 15 | . | TGTGCCAGCAGTCTGGACAGGGGACCCTACAATGAGCAGTTCTTC | CASSLDRGPYNEQFF
TRBJ1-5 | . | TRBV20-1 | 17 | . | TGCAGTGCTAGAGAATCCGGGACATCACGGTCGAATCAGCCCCAGCATTTT | CSARESGTSRSNQPQHF
TRBJ1-2 | . | TRBV7-9 | 12 | . | TGTGCCAGCAGCGCAGGGTTTTATGGCTACACCTTC | CASSAGFYGYTF
TRBJ1-1 | . | TRBV7-3 | 13 | many | TGTGCCAGCAGCCCCCAAATTTCAACTGAAGCTTTCTTT | CASSPQISTEAFF
TRBJ2-7 | . | TRBV7-9 | 15 | many | TGTGCCAGCAGCTCCGTAATGGGGAGTTCCTACGAGCAGTACTTC | CASSSVMGSSYEQYF
TRBJ2-2 | TRBD1 | TRBV19 | 13 | many | TGTGCCATTAGGGACAGGGAGGCCGGGGAGCTGTTTTTT | CAIRDREAGELFF
TRBJ2-3 | TRBD1 | TRBV24-1 | 15 | . | TGTGCCACCAGTGGGGGGACAGAGGAATCTGATACGCAGTATTTT | CATSGGTEESDTQYF
TRBJ2-5 | TRBD1 | TRBV7-8 | 16 | . | TGTGCCAGCAGCTCACCGTTAAGGACAGGGGGGGAGACCCAGTACTTC | CASSSPLRTGGETQYF
TRBJ1-1 | TRBD1 | TRBV6-5 | 15 | few | TGTGCCAGCAGTTCGCTAAGACAGGGTGACACTGAAGCTTTCTTT | CASSSLRQGDTEAFF
TRBJ2-3 | . | TRBV7-2 | 12 | many | TGTGCCAGCAGCTACTCGAGGGATACGCAGTATTTT | CASSYSRDTQYF
TRBJ2-2 | TRBD2 | TRBV5-4 | 16 | many | TGTGCCAGCAGCAGGCCTAGCGGAGCGAACACCGGGGAGCTGTTTTTT | CASSRPSGANTGELFF
TRBJ1-5 | . | TRBV20-1 | 12 | . | TGCAGTGCTAGGCGGGCCAATCAGCCCCAGCATTTT | CSARRANQPQHF
TRBJ1-2 | . | TRBV25-1 | 13 | many | TGTGCCAGCTTAGACAGCGTGAACTATGGCTACACCTTC | CASLDSVNYGYTF
TRBJ2-7 | TRBD2 | TRBV5-6 | 15 | few | TGTGCCAGCAGCCAATATAGCGGGAGGGCCGTCGAGCAGTACTTC | CASSQYSGRAVEQYF
TRBJ2-7 | TRBD2 | TRBV10-3 | 14 | few | TGTGCCATCAGAGTAGCGGGGACGGGGAACGAGCAGTACTTC | CAIRVAGTGNEQYF
TRBJ2-1 | . | TRBV10-2 | 14 | . | TGCGCCAGCAGTAAACAGACGACTAGTAATGAGCAGTTCTTC | CASSKQTTSNEQFF
TRBJ1-1 | . | TRBV20-1 | 14 | . | TGCAGTGCTAGGGGGTGGGGTGAGAACACTGAAGCTTTCTTT | CSARGWGENTEAFF
TRBJ2-1 | . | TRBV20-1 | 16 | . | TGCAGTGCTAGACTAAGGGCGGGACCCTCCTACAATGAGCAGTTCTTC | CSARLRAGPSYNEQFF
TRBJ1-1 | . | TRBV10-3 | 13 | many | TGTGCCATCAGTTTCCAGGGGAGAGGTGAAGCTTTCTTT | CAISFQGRGEAFF
TRBJ2-7 | . | TRBV20-1 | 12 | . | TGCAGTGCCGTAAGGGACCTCTACGAGCAGTACTTC | CSAVRDLYEQYF
TRBJ1-2 | TRBD1 | TRBV7-2 | 18 | many | TGTGCCAGCACCTCATATCGACCCGGGACAGGGAAAATCTATGGCTACACCTTC | CASTSYRPGTGKIYGYTF
TRBJ2-3 | . | TRBV9 | 15 | many | TGTGCCAGCAGCGCCCCGGGACCGACAACGGGTACGCAGTATTTT | CASSAPGPTTGTQYF
TRBJ1-4 | TRBD1 | TRBV20-1 | 16 | . | TGCAGTGCTAGAGTTAGGACAGGATCGCCTAATGAAAAACTGTTTTTT | CSARVRTGSPNEKLFF
TRBJ1-1 | . | TRBV30 | 15 | . | TGTGCCTGGATCCCCCGCGGGGACGGGAACACTGAAGCTTTCTTT | CAWIPRGDGNTEAFF
TRBJ1-2 | . | TRBV10-3 | 12 | . | TGTGCCATCAGCGGACAGATAAGTAGCTACACCTTC | CAISGQISSYTF
TRBJ2-7 | . | TRBV2 | 13 | many | TGTGCCAGCAAAGGACTTCCCAACTACGAGCAGTACTTC | CASKGLPNYEQYF
TRBJ2-1 | . | TRBV15 | 16 | . | TGTGCCACCAGTGGTTGGGGAGTCAGCTCCTACAATGAGCAGTTCTTC | CATSGWGVSSYNEQFF
TRBJ2-7 | TRBD1 | TRBV19 | 13 | . | TGTGCCAGTAGTGAAAGGGGGCACTACGAGCAGTACTTC | CASSERGHYEQYF
TRBJ2-2 | TRBD2 | TRBV3-1 | 14 | few | TGTGCCAGCAGCCCTCGGGAGGGCACCGGGGAGCTGTTTTTT | CASSPREGTGELFF
TRBJ2-1 | TRBD2 | TRBV5-1 | 15 | many | TGCGCCAGCAGCGTACTAGCGGGGGGGCACAATGAGCAGTTCTTC | CASSVLAGGHNEQFF
TRBJ1-4 | . | TRBV24-1 | 15 | few | TGTGCCACCAGTGACCCCGGGACGGACAATGAAAAACTGTTTTTT | CATSDPGTDNEKLFF
TRBJ2-7 | . | TRBV2 | 12 | . | TGTGCCAGCAGTGAAGAGGAGTACGAGCAGTACTTC | CASSEEEYEQYF
TRBJ1-6 | . | TRBV12-3/TRBV12-4 | 16 | many | TGTGCCAGCAGCCTAAGGAACAGGGAAGGTGGGTCACCCCTCCACTTT | CASSLRNREGGSPLHF
TRBJ2-2 | TRBD2 | TRBV6-2/TRBV6-3 | 13 | few | TGTGCCAGCAGACGACTAGCGGGGGGGGAGCTGTTTTTT | CASRRLAGGELFF
TRBJ2-1 | TRBD2 | TRBV20-1 | 14 | . | TGCAGTGCTGTGACTAGCGGGAGGGCCAATGAGCAGTTCTTC | CSAVTSGRANEQFF
TRBJ1-2 | TRBD1 | TRBV15 | 14 | . | TGTGCCACCAGCAGAGACCCAGGGGGCGATGGCTACACCTTC | CATSRDPGGDGYTF
TRBJ1-2 | TRBD1 | TRBV5-5 | 18 | many | TGTGCCAGCAGCCTCCGTCCGGTGACAGGGACTGCTAACTATGGCTACACCTTC | CASSLRPVTGTANYGYTF
TRBJ1-2 | . | TRBV7-9 | 12 | . | TGTGCCAGCAGCATCACAGGGAGCGGCTACACCTTC | CASSITGSGYTF
TRBJ2-1 | . | TRBV24-1 | 16 | few | TGTGCCACCAGTGATATGACAGCAAGCTCCTACAATGAGCAGTTCTTC | CATSDMTASSYNEQFF
TRBJ1-1 | . | TRBV20-1 | 13 | . | TGCAGTGCTAGAGATCGGGGGGAGACTGAAGCTTTCTTT | CSARDRGETEAFF
TRBJ2-5 | . | TRBV14 | 13 | many | TGTGCCAGCAGCCTTAACACGGGGGAGACCCAGTACTTC | CASSLNTGETQYF